One and the same sample provided the 22 T cell receptor beta chains below, sequenced in a study of TIL therapy for anti-PD-1-resistant metastatic lung cancer. The libraries were made with immunoSEQ v3. Data came from immunoSEQ multiplex PCR; TCRdb stores just in-frame clones and leaves some out. The top ten clones hold about 16% of a sample with tens of thousands of clones, 79% of them seen once. As for time point: pre-treatment sample, taken before nivolumab and TIL therapy. The starting material was blood, obtained at baseline. The receptors shown here come from a man between 65 and 85 years old with non-small cell lung cancer.

The chain carries TRBV7-8 and TRBJ1-5; 8 nucleotides line up with TRBD1. This CDR3 contains 16 residues. J was trimmed by 0 bases and V by 5 bases; bases with no gene match: 6. Germline values: CDR1 SGHVS, CDR2 FQNEAQ. CDR3 amino acids: CASSARTGYSNQPQHF. The CDR3 nucleotides read TGTGCCAGCAGCGCCCGGACAGGGTATAGCAATCAGCCCCAGCATTTT.

The chain carries TRBV7-2 and TRBJ2-7, with 11 bases lining up with TRBD1. Per germline, CDR1 SGHTA and CDR2 FQGNSA. Trimming removed 5 bases from V and 2 bases from J; junction bases left unmatched: 2. This CDR3 has 14 amino acids. CDR3 nucleotides: TGTGCCAGCAGCAAGGGACAGGGGGCCTACGAGCAGTACTTC. This codes for CASSKGQGAYEQYF.

The chain joins TRBV7-3 to TRBJ2-7; maybe TRBD2 (7 bases). The V end was cut by 4 bases, the J end by 3 bases, with 16 bases between. Germline values: CDR1 SGHTA, CDR2 FQGTGA. The CDR3 is 15 amino acids. The CDR3 protein is CASSSRGGLVYEQYF. CDR3 sequence (DNA): TGTGCCAGCAGCTCTAGGGGGGGCCTTGTCTACGAGCAGTACTTC.

The V call is TRBV19, the J call TRBJ2-3; D perhaps matches TRBD2 (7 bases). Trimming removed 9 bases at V and 2 bases at J, with 12 bases between. CDR1 LNHDA and CDR2 SQIVND come from the germline V gene (reference sequence). CDR3 size: 13 residues. CDR3: CASRAGHTDTQYF. The CDR3, as DNA: TGTGCCAGCCGAGCGGGACACACAGATACGCAGTATTTT.

The V and J genes are TRBV2 and TRBJ1-3; D unresolved. CDR1 SNHLY and CDR2 FYNNEI come from the germline V gene. The CDR3 sequence is 14 residues long. V was pared by 6 bases and J by 0 bases, with 9 bases between. The CDR3 nucleotides read TGTGCCAGCAGGGCAAGCGTCTCTGGAAACACCATATATTTT. Translation: CASRASVSGNTIYF.

The chain combines TRBV6-5 with TRBJ2-7, with 11 nucleotides matching TRBD2. This CDR3 region has 16 residues. The V and J ends lost 2 bases and 2 bases, in that order; junction bases with no gene match: 5. Germline values: CDR1 MNHEY, CDR2 SVGAGI. In DNA, the CDR3 is TGTGCCAGCAGTTACGGTCTACTAGCGGGGGCCTACGAGCAGTACTTC. Its translation is CASSYGLLAGAYEQYF.

The V and J genes are TRBV19 and TRBJ1-1; D gene ambiguous. V lost 6 bases to trimming and J lost 1 base, with 9 bases between them. Germline CDR1 LNHDA, CDR2 SQIVND (reference sequence). The CDR3 extends over 13 amino acids. The CDR3 loop is CASSDTRNTEAFF. The CDR3 DNA sequence: TGTGCCAGTAGCGACACCAGGAACACTGAAGCTTTCTTT.

V usage is TRBV11-1 and J usage is TRBJ1-1, with 10 bases that match TRBD1. The V gene's germline CDR1 is SGHAT and CDR2 FQDESV (reference sequence). CDR3 length: 16 amino acids. After removal of 4 bases from V and 6 bases from J, the junction contained 11 bases not matched to a gene. CDR3: CASSSLDRGLSAEAFF. The CDR3 DNA sequence: TGTGCCAGCAGCTCACTAGACAGGGGGCTAAGCGCTGAAGCTTTCTTT.

This sequence joins TRBV7-9 and TRBJ2-6; 8 positions agree with TRBD1. The CDR3 contains 17 residues. The germline V gene has CDR1 SEHNR and CDR2 FQNEAQ (reference sequence). J gave up 0 bases and V 2 bases, and 3 bases lay outside the gene matches. CDR3 loop: CASSLSTGGSGANVLTF. The CDR3 DNA follows: TGTGCCAGCAGCTTATCAACAGGGGGCTCTGGGGCCAACGTCCTGACTTTC.

The rearrangement joins TRBV5-4 to TRBJ2-3; D is unclear. Germline V lookup: CDR1 SGHNT, CDR2 YYREEE (reference sequence). The V end was cut by 4 bases, the J end by 0 bases, with 3 bases between. The length of the CDR3 is 12 residues. This chain's CDR3 is CASSGSTDTQYF. Written as DNA, the CDR3 is TGTGCCAGCAGCGGGAGCACAGATACGCAGTATTTT.

Here the CDR3 reads CASSSPKRNEQYF. The CDR3 nucleotides read TGTGCCAGCAGCTCTCCCAAGAGGAACGAGCAGTACTTC. The V gene is TRBV7-2, the J gene TRBJ2-7; D is uncertain. This CDR3 comprises 13 residues. The V end lost 4 bases, the J end lost 5 bases, and 12 bases lay between the germline ends. Germline values: CDR1 SGHTA, CDR2 FQGNSA. Looking up the rest from reference TRBV7-2 and TRBJ2-7 gives the full variable domain: GAGVSQSPSNKVTEKGKDVELRCDPISGHTALYWYRQSLGQGLEFLIYFQGNSAPDKSGLPSDRFSAERTGGSVSTLTIQRTQQEDSAVYLCASSSPKRNEQYFGPGTRLTVT.

The J gene is TRBJ2-5, the V gene TRBV7-8; unclear D gene. The CDR3 consists of 11 residues. The ends were cut back, 5 bases at V and 1 base at J, with 2 bases in the middle. The germline CDR1 and CDR2 sequences are SGHVS and FQNEAQ. The CDR3 protein is CASSPQETQYF. The CDR3 DNA reads TGTGCCAGCAGCCCCCAAGAGACCCAGTACTTC.

The gene calls are TRBV9 and TRBJ1-2; D is unresolved. Germline CDR1 and CDR2: SGDLS and YYNGEE. V was pared by 4 bases and J by 0 bases, with 13 bases between. This CDR3 region has 15 residues. The CDR3, as DNA: TGTGCCAGCAGCCCGGAAGTGGTAGCTAACTATGGCTACACCTTC. Amino acids: CASSPEVVANYGYTF. The whole variable domain, remainder taken from reference TRBV9 and TRBJ1-2, is DSGVTQTPKHLITATGQRVTLRCSPRSGDLSVYWYQQSLDQGLQFLIQYYNGEERAKGNILERFSAQQFPDLHSELNLSSLELGDSALYFCASSPEVVANYGYTFGSGTRLTVV.

The J gene is TRBJ2-7, the V gene TRBV4-1, with D possibly matching TRBD2 (6 bases). Germline V gene sequence: CDR1 MGHRA, CDR2 YSYEKL. With 1 base removed from V and 1 base from J, the gap between germline ends came to 14 bases. The CDR3 spans 16 residues. The CDR3 DNA sequence: TGCGCCAGCAGCCAAGTATCGGGACTTAGGTCCTACGAGCAGTACTTC. This sequence encodes CASSQVSGLRSYEQYF.

The rearrangement uses TRBV18 and TRBJ2-1; TRBD2 is a possible D gene (6 bases). The CDR3 contains 14 residues. Germline CDR1 reads KGHSH; CDR2 reads LQKENI. V lost 4 bases and J 4 bases, leaving 11 bases between the germline ends. The CDR3 protein is CASSHRLVYNEQFF. The CDR3 DNA follows: TGTGCCAGCTCACACCGACTAGTTTACAATGAGCAGTTCTTC.

The rearrangement joins TRBV28 to TRBJ1-2, with no clear D. The V and J ends lost 7 bases and 5 bases respectively, with 11 bases between them. Germline CDR1 MDHEN, CDR2 SYDVKM. The CDR3 spans 12 residues. CDR3 nucleotide sequence: TGTGCCAGCACTGAAAGAACATATGGCTACACCTTC. Translation: CASTERTYGYTF.

The chain has TRBV7-9 and TRBJ1-1; tentative D call: TRBD1 (6 bases). The CDR3 is 14 amino acids. V lost 4 bases to trimming and J lost 2 bases, with 11 bases between them. Germline loops: CDR1 SEHNR, CDR2 FQNEAQ (reference sequence). The CDR3 loop reads CASSSRTVNTEAFF. In DNA form, the CDR3 reads TGTGCCAGCAGCTCAAGGACAGTAAACACTGAAGCTTTCTTT.

This chain uses TRBV5-1 with TRBJ2-3; D gene ambiguous. The CDR3 extends over 13 amino acids. In germline, CDR1 is SGHRS, CDR2 YFSETQ. V was pared by 0 bases and J by 6 bases, with 8 bases between. This CDR3 is CASSLAIRDTQYF. For the CDR3, the DNA is TGCGCCAGCAGCTTGGCCATAAGGGATACGCAGTATTTT.

This chain connects TRBV10-3 to TRBJ2-5; D is unclear. The CDR3 has 15 amino acids. Trimming pared 2 bases from V and 0 bases from J, leaving 10 bases between. CDR1 ENHRY and CDR2 SYGVKD come from the germline V gene. The CDR3 DNA is TGTGCCATCAGTGAGCCGGAATTGTACCAAGAGACCCAGTACTTC. Its translation is CAISEPELYQETQYF.

CDR3 loop: CASSVPQSDTQYF. DNA of the CDR3: TGTGCCAGCAGCGTCCCACAGTCAGATACGCAGTATTTT. The chain combines TRBV9 with TRBJ2-3; D gene uncertain. V was trimmed by 2 bases and J by 4 bases, leaving 8 bases between them. Germline V lookup: CDR1 SGDLS, CDR2 YYNGEE. This CDR3 has 13 amino acids.

Here the CDR3 DNA reads TGTGCCAGCAGTAGGACAGGGGTTGGCTCCTACGAGCAGTACTTC. It translates to CASSRTGVGSYEQYF. This rearrangement joins TRBV27 to TRBJ2-7, with 9 bases fitting TRBD1. V lost 5 bases and J lost 0; bases outside the gene matches: 5. The CDR3 length is 15 residues. CDR1 MNHEY and CDR2 SMNVEV come from the germline V gene (reference sequence).

The V call is TRBV4-1, the J call TRBJ1-1; D unclear. CDR1 is MGHRA and CDR2 is YSYEKL in the germline V gene. V lost 0 bases and J 0 bases, leaving 11 bases between the germline ends. The CDR3 loop spans 16 amino acids. This chain's CDR3 is CASSQEGRTMNTEAFF. CDR3 coding DNA: TGCGCCAGCAGCCAAGAAGGACGGACCATGAACACTGAAGCTTTCTTT.